This is a list of T cell receptor beta chains from one sample in a study of cytomegalovirus exposure and HLA in healthy donors. TCRdb's table, derived via immunoSEQ multiplex PCR, lists solely in-frame clones and lacks some. Counted here are about 56,000 clones, just over 90% occurring once; the ten biggest clones make up 1.5% to 2%. Sequencing input: PBMCs. These TCRs come from a woman aged 18-30 years in good health and CMV-seropositive. Both conserved end residues are part of each CDR3. Each record gives: V gene, J gene, D gene, clone size, CDR3 protein, CDR3 DNA. The D gene is left open where the match is weak. Only some rows state a clone size, as once, few, many or a class for expanded clones.

TRBV4-1	TRBJ1-2	.	.	CASSLDRDNLHYGYTF	TGCGCCAGCAGCCTCGACCGGGACAACCTCCACTATGGCTACACCTTC
TRBV10-3	TRBJ2-3	.	.	CAMSGSTDTQYF	TGTGCCATGAGCGGGAGCACAGATACGCAGTATTTT
TRBV27	TRBJ2-3	.	.	CASSGLTTDTQYF	TGTGCCAGCAGTGGACTAACGACAGATACGCAGTATTTT
TRBV19	TRBJ2-7	TRBD1	.	CASSAYRGSSYEQYF	TGTGCCAGTAGCGCATACAGGGGAAGCTCCTACGAGCAGTACTTC
TRBV5-1	TRBJ1-2	.	.	CASSKQETLYGYTF	TGCGCCAGCAGCAAACAGGAGACCCTATATGGCTACACCTTC
TRBV2	TRBJ2-7	TRBD1	.	CASRRQGAYEQYF	TGTGCCAGCAGACGACAGGGCGCCTACGAGCAGTACTTC
TRBV2	TRBJ1-6	TRBD1	.	CASSLTGKSPLHF	TGTGCCAGCAGTCTGACAGGGAAATCACCCCTCCACTTT
TRBV5-8	TRBJ1-2	TRBD1	.	CASSPRTGGYYGYTF	TGTGCCAGCAGCCCGCGGACAGGGGGCTACTATGGCTACACCTTC
TRBV28	TRBJ2-7	.	.	CASSQPGLSYEQYF	TGTGCCAGCAGTCAACCGGGACTGTCCTACGAGCAGTACTTC
TRBV4-2	TRBJ2-7	.	few	CASSQITDSSYEQYF	TGTGCCAGCAGCCAAATCACCGACAGTTCCTACGAGCAGTACTTC
TRBV5-4	TRBJ1-5	TRBD1	once	CASSPGQGGNNQPQHF	TGTGCCAGCAGCCCCGGACAGGGAGGGAACAATCAGCCCCAGCATTTT
TRBV10-2	TRBJ1-2	.	.	CASKMENYGYTF	TGCGCCAGTAAGATGGAGAACTATGGCTACACCTTC
TRBV19	TRBJ2-3	.	.	CASSPRTDNTQYF	TGTGCCAGTAGTCCCCGGACTGACAATACGCAGTATTTT
TRBV5-4	TRBJ1-6	TRBD1	.	CASSPGTGDLGSPLHF	TGTGCCAGCAGCCCCGGGACAGGGGACTTGGGTTCACCCCTCCACTTT
TRBV18	TRBJ1-6	.	.	CASSSDKTRSPLHF	TGTGCCAGCTCGTCGGACAAGACAAGATCACCCCTCCACTTT
TRBV2	TRBJ2-5	.	.	CASSVGRGINQETQYF	TGTGCCAGCAGTGTGGGGCGGGGTATAAACCAAGAGACCCAGTACTTC
TRBV7-9	TRBJ2-7	TRBD1	.	CASSSPSSGQVYEQYF	TGTGCCAGCAGCTCCCCATCCTCGGGACAGGTATACGAGCAGTACTTC
TRBV29-1	TRBJ2-3	.	.	CSGRGRDESTDTQYF	TGCAGCGGGAGGGGTCGGGACGAAAGCACAGATACGCAGTATTTT
TRBV28	TRBJ2-7	TRBD1	.	CASGQGSNYEQYF	TGTGCCAGCGGACAGGGATCAAACTACGAGCAGTACTTC
TRBV7-2	TRBJ2-4	TRBD2	once	CASSPLLWGGNIQYF	TGTGCCAGCAGCCCCCTTCTTTGGGGAGGGAACATTCAGTACTTC
TRBV7-2	TRBJ1-5	.	.	CASSLGAGNQPQHF	TGTGCCAGCAGCTTAGGGGCTGGGAATCAGCCCCAGCATTTT
TRBV5-6	TRBJ1-6	.	.	CASSLWGAGSPLHF	TGTGCCAGCAGCTTGTGGGGCGCTGGTTCACCCCTCCACTTT
TRBV21-1	TRBJ2-3	.	.	CASSKHDAGPGRDTQYF	TGTGCCAGCAGCAAACACGATGCGGGTCCCGGTCGTGATACGCAGTATTTT
TRBV7-9	TRBJ1-1	.	.	CASSQDMNTEAFF	TGTGCCAGCAGCCAAGACATGAACACTGAAGCTTTCTTT
TRBV27	TRBJ1-1	TRBD1	.	CASSLTGGITEAFF	TGTGCCAGCAGTTTAACAGGGGGTATCACTGAAGCTTTCTTT
TRBV6-6	TRBJ2-1	TRBD2	.	CASSYSPGGPNEQFF	TGTGCCAGCAGTTACTCGCCGGGGGGGCCCAATGAGCAGTTCTTC